This T cell receptor (beta chain) was captured by sequencing in a study of blood T cells in healthy people across ages. Sample-barcoded 5' priming and a J-beta primer mix drove a second PCR of about 7 to 11 cycles. Each CDR3 protein gets one entry after TCRdb re-called the 5' RACE reads with MiXCR. The sample shows some 850,000 distinct CDR3 sequences, approximately 24% of them seen only once. The CDR3 runs to 15 residues. Trimming removed 2 bases from V and 6 bases from J, with 17 bases in between. From germline, CDR1 is MNHNY and CDR2 SVGAGI (reference sequence). These data were also reused for a study on T cells of mothers and their children.

The clonotype comes from a boy younger than 18 in good health. The chain has TRBV6-6 and TRBJ2-7, with D possibly being TRBD1 or TRBD2 (5 bases each). Sequenced input: blood. The CDR3 protein is CASSYGGPRYAEQYF. CDR3 nucleotides: TGTGCCAGCAGTTACGGGGGACCCCGATATGCCGAGCAGTACTTC.